This TCR beta chain was documented in a study of long-term antiretroviral therapy in people with HIV. Researchers secured at least one pre-ART and at least two post-ART PBMC samples from each donor. This clone was counted a single time. One end of the junction varies from germline; a read error may be responsible. Assay version v3.0 of immunoSEQ was used, and it was run at survey level. Clones were sequenced by immunoSEQ multiplex PCR, and TCRdb holds only the in-frame ones, with some missing. The sample shows some 9,700 clones, approximately 75% of them seen only once. The sequenced sample was unsorted PBMCs, obtained 0.7 years after starting antiretroviral therapy. This TCR was recovered from a man aged 40-49 years with HIV.

The CDR3 DNA follows: TGTGCTAGCAGCCTCGGACAGTATGGGGACACCGGGGAGCTGTTTTTT. Encoded protein: CASSLGQYGDTGELFF. This chain connects TRBV7-7 to TRBJ2-2, with D perhaps TRBD1 (6 bases). CDR1 SSHAT and CDR2 FNYEAQ come from the germline V gene (reference sequence). The CDR3 length is 16 residues.